The 4 T cell receptor beta chains below all came from one sample that was sequenced in a study of T-cell memory formation after mild COVID-19. Each CDR3 protein gets one entry after TCRdb re-called the 5' RACE reads with MiXCR. The sample lists 300,000 to 400,000 distinct CDR3 sequences; 13% to 15% were seen once. Sequencing was done on a sample of PBMCs or a T cell subset sorted from them (not recorded which). These receptors all stem from a man in his late teens or twenties who had mild COVID-19 (a few samples of this study predate the infection). Cell type and time point are not known.

There are a few counts of this clonotype. This chain joins TRBV6-6 and TRBJ1-2; 7 bases align to TRBD1. This CDR3 has 17 residues. Germline assignment: CDR1 MNHNY and CDR2 SVGAGI (reference sequence). Unmatched junction bases numbered 13, after V lost 0 bases and J lost 6 bases. As DNA, the CDR3 is TGTGCCAGCAGTTACTCGATGAGGGGGCCCACAATCGATGGCTACACCTTC. Its translation is CASSYSMRGPTIDGYTF.

This clonotype was observed many times. The chain carries TRBV4-2 and TRBJ2-1; TRBD1 or TRBD2 may be the D gene (5 bases each). The CDR3 has 17 residues. V lost 0 bases and J lost 2, with 14 bases in between. Germline V lookup: CDR1 LGHNA, CDR2 YNFKEQ. As DNA, the CDR3 is TGTGCCAGCAGCCAAGATGGGACCAGAGGGGCCTACAATGAGCAGTTCTTC. Amino acids: CASSQDGTRGAYNEQFF.

This clonotype was observed many times. This chain uses TRBV5-5 with TRBJ2-3; D gene ambiguous. V shed 3 bases and J shed 0 bases, with 11 bases lying between them. Germline V gene data show CDR1 as SGHKS and CDR2 as YYEKEE (reference sequence). This CDR3 is built from 15 residues. CDR3 residues: CASSSSRPSTDTQYF. As DNA, the CDR3 is TGTGCCAGCAGCTCAAGTCGCCCGAGCACAGATACGCAGTATTTT.

A few counts support this clonotype. V and J are TRBV21-1 and TRBJ2-7; TRBD1, the D gene given by the table, was not confirmed from the DNA. TRBV21-1 is tagged as a pseudogene. This CDR3 is 16 amino acids long. The CDR3 nucleotides read TGTGCCAGCAGCAACCGGGAGCGGGGGAGCTCCTACGAGCAGTACGTC. As protein: CASSNRERGSSYEQYV.